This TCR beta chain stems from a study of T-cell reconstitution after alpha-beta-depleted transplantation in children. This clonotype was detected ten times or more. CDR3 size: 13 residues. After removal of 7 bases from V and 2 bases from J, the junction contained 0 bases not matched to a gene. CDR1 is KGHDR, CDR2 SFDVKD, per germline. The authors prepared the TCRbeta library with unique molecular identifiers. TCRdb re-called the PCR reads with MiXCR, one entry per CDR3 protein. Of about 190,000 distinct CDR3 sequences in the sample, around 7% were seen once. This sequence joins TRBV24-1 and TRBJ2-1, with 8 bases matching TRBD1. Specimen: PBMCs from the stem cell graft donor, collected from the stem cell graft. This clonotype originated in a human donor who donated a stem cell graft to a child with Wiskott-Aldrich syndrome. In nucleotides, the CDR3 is TGTGCCACCAGGGACAGGGCCTACAATGAGCAGTTCTTC. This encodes CATRDRAYNEQFF.